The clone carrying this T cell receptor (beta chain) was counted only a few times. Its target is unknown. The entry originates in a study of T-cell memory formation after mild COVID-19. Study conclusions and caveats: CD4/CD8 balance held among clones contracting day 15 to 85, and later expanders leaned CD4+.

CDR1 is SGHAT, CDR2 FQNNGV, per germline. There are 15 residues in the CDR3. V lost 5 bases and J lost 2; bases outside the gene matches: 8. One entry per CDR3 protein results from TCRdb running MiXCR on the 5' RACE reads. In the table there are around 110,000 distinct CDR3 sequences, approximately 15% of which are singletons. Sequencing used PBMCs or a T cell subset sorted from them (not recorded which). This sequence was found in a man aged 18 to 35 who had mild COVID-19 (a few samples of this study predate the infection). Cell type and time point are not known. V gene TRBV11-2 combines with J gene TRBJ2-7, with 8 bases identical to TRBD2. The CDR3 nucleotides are TGTGCCAGCAGCGGGGTCAGCGGGGGCACCTACGAGCAGTACTTC. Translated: CASSGVSGGTYEQYF.